The entry below describes one TCR beta chain. It has no known antigen specificity. Nothing much larger sits one base from this clone, and base qualities are not available. These data come from a study of precursors of human CD4 cytotoxic T cells listed by TCRdb under 2018. Regarding the study in general: The bulk TCR-seq analysis covered CD4+ memory subsets from some 14 donors in total. Sequences for both the TCRalpha and TCRbeta chains came out of the TCR-seq analysis of about 15 donors (table S7). The research as a whole found: Only 13 of the 14 donors were included in some bulk TCR-seq comparisons, which suggests that not every subset was available for every donor. Compared with TCM and TEM subsets, the IL-7Rhigh and IL-7R- TEMRA subsets had more restricted TCR repertoires, with lower diversity and more expanded clonotypes. According to the authors, an observational design in humans cannot definitively determine the direction of differentiation between precursor and effector cells. A bigger share of IL-7Rhigh TEMRA clonotypes consisted of expanded effector clonotypes than was the case for TEM or TCM clonotypes.

The germline V end is reduced by 3 bases and the J end by 7 bases; junction bases left unmatched: 1. There are 11 amino acids in the CDR3, from cysteine to phenylalanine inclusive. CDR3 DNA is the only sequence kept; it has 33 bases, read in frame from the first base. Per the germline V gene (reference sequence), GTSNPN is the CDR1 and SVGIG is the CDR2. Sequencing relied on an Illumina MiSeq. In the original analysis: The Shannon-Wiener index, computed in VDJtools, was used to measure repertoire diversity. A TCRbeta clonotype was considered expanded if its clonotype frequency was 3 or more. The raw public reads went through TCRdb reprocessing: fastp at Q25, MiXCR clone calling, in-frame beta chains kept. Every distinct CDR3 protein forms one entry, paired with its most common genes and DNA. What appears here as the V and J calls and clone size reflects TCRdb's work, not the paper's. The sample table holds hundreds of distinct CDR3 sequences, of which roughly a sixth were seen once. The ten most abundant clones make up about a fifth of the sample.

To test whether a precursor-effector relationship exists among CD4 cytotoxic T cells, bulk UMI-based TCR sequencing was run on four sorted CD4+ memory subsets: TCM, TEM, IL-7Rhigh TEMRA, and IL-7R- TEMRA. The cells came from peripheral blood mononuclear cells that had been isolated from human blood. The specimen was memory CD4+ T cells from blood (PBMCs). The TCR originated in a human donor in good health. Here the chain combines TRBV30 and TRBJ1-2, and TRBD1 matches 8 of the central bases. Here the CDR3 is given as CAWRDRVGYTF. Here is the DNA: TGTGCCTGGAGGGACAGGGTTGGCTACACCTTC.